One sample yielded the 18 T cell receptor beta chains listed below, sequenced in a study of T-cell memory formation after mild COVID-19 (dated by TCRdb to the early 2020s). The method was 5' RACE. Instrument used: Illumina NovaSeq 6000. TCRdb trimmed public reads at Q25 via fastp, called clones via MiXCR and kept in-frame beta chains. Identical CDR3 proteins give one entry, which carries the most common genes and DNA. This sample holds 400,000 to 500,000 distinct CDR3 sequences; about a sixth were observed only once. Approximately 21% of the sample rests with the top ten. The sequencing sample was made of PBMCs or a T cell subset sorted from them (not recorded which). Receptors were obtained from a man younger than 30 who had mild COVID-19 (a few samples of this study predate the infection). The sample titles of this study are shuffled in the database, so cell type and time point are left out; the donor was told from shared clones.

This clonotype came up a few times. For the CDR3, the DNA is TGTGCCAGCAGCTTAGGGACAATTTCTGAAGCTTTCTTT. Its protein product is CASSLGTISEAFF. The chain links TRBV13 to TRBJ1-1, with D unresolved. The germline gives CDR1 PRHDT, CDR2 FYEKMQ (reference sequence). This CDR3 has 13 amino acids. V was shortened by 0 bases and J by 6 bases, with 8 bases between the two germline ends.

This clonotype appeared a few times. Here the CDR3 DNA reads TGTGCCATCAGAGCCACGACAGCGAACACCGGGGAGCTGTTTTTT. Translation gives CAIRATTANTGELFF. The gene calls are TRBV10-3 and TRBJ2-2; D is possibly TRBD1 (5 bases). This CDR3 has 15 residues. Germline values: CDR1 ENHRY, CDR2 SYGVKD. The V end was cut by 6 bases, the J end by 0 bases, with 11 bases between.

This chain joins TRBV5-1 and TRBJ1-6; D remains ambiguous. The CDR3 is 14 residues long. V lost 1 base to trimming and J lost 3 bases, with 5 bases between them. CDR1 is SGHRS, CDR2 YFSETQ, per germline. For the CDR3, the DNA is TGCGCCAGCAGCTTGCAGAACTATAATTCACCCCTCCACTTT. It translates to CASSLQNYNSPLHF.

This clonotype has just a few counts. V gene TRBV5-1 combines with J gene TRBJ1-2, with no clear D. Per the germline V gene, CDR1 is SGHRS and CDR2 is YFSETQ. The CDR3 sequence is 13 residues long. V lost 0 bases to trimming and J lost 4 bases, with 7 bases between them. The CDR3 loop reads CASSLEPLYGYTF. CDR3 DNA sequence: TGCGCCAGCAGCTTGGAGCCACTCTATGGCTACACCTTC.

The CDR3 protein is CSVEPLQLDGAFF. The CDR3 nucleotides read TGCAGCGTTGAGCCGCTGCAGCTGGACGGAGCTTTCTTT. V is TRBV29-1 and J is TRBJ1-1; D uncertain. This CDR3 spans 13 amino acids. V was trimmed by 3 bases and J by 10 bases, leaving 18 bases between them. CDR1 and CDR2 (germline): SQVTM, ANQGSEA.

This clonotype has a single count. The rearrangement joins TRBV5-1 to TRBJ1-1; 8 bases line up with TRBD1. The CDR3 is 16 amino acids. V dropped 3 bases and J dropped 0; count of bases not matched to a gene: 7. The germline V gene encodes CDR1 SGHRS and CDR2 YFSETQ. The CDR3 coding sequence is TGCGCCAGCAGCTCCCAGGGGGCGGAGATGAACACTGAAGCTTTCTTT. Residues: CASSSQGAEMNTEAFF.

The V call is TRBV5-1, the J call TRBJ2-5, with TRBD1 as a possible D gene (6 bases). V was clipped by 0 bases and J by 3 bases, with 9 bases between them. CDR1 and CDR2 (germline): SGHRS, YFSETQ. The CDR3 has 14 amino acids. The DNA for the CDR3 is TGCGCCAGCAGCTTGGGAGAGGGGGAAGAGACCCAGTACTTC. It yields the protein CASSLGEGEETQYF.

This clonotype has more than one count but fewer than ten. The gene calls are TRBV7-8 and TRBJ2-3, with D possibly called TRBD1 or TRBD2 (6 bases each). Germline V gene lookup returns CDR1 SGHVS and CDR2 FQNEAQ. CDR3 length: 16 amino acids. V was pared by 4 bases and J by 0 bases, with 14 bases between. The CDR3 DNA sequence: TGTGCCAGCAGCTCAGTGGGGGCGGGAAGCACAGATACGCAGTATTTT. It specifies CASSSVGAGSTDTQYF.

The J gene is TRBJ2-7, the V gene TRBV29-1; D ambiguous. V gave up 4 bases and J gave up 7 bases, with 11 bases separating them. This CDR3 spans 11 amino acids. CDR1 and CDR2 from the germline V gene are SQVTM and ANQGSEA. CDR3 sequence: CSVGSLGEQYF. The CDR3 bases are TGCAGCGTTGGGTCCTTGGGTGAGCAGTACTTC.

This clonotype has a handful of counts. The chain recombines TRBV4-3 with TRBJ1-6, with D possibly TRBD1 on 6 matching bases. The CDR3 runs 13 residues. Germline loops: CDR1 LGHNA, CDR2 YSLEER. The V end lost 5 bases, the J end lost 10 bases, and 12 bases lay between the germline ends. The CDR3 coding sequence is TGCGCCAGCAGCATAGGGGGGGACTCACCCCTCCACTTT. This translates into CASSIGGDSPLHF.

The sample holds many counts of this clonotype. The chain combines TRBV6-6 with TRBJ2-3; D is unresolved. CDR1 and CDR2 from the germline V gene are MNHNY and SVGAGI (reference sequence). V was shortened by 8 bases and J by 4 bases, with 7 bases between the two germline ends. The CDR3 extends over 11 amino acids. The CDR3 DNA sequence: TGTGCCAGCTGGAGCCCAGATACGCAGTATTTT. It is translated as CASWSPDTQYF.

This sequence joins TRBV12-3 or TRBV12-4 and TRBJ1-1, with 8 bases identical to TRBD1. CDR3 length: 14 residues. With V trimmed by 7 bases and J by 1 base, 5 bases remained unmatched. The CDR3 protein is CASTWTGTNTEAFF. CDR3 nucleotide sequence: TGTGCCAGCACCTGGACAGGGACGAACACTGAAGCTTTCTTT.

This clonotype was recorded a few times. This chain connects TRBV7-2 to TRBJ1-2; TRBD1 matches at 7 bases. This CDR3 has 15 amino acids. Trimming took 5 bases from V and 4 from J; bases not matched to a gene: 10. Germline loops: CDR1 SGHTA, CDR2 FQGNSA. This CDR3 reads CASSLTGEGIYGYTF. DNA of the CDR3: TGTGCCAGCAGCCTAACAGGGGAGGGGATCTATGGCTACACCTTC.

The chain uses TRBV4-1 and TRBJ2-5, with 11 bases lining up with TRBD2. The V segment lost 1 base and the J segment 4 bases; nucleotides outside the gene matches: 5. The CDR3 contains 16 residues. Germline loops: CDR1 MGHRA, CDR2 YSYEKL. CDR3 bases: TGCGCCAGCAGCCAAGTAGCGGGGGGGCCGCTAGAGACCCAGTACTTC. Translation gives CASSQVAGGPLETQYF.

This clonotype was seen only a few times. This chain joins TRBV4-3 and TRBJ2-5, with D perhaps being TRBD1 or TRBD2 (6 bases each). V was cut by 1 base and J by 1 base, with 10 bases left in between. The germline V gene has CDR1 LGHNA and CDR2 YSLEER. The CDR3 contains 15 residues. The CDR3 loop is CASSQAGATQETQYF. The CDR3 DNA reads TGCGCCAGCAGCCAAGCGGGGGCTACCCAAGAGACCCAGTACTTC.

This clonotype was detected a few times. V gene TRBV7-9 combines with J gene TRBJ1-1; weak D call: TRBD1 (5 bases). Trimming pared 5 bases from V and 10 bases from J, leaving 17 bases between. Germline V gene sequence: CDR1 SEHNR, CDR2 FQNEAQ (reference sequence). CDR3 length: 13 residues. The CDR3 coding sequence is TGTGCCAGCAGCCCTTACCTAGACGGGGGAGCTTTCTTT. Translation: CASSPYLDGGAFF.

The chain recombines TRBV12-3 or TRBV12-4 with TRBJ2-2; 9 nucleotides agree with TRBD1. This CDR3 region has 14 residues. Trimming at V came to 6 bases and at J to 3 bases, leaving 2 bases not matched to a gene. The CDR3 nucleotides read TGTGCCAGCAGGTGGGACAGGGACACCGGGGAGCTGTTTTTT. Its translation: CASRWDRDTGELFF.

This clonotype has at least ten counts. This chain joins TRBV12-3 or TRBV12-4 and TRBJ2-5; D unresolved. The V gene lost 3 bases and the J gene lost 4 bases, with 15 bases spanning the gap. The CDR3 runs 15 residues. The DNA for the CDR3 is TGTGCCAGCAGTTTGGGAACCACACAAAGAGAGACCCAGTACTTC. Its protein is CASSLGTTQRETQYF.